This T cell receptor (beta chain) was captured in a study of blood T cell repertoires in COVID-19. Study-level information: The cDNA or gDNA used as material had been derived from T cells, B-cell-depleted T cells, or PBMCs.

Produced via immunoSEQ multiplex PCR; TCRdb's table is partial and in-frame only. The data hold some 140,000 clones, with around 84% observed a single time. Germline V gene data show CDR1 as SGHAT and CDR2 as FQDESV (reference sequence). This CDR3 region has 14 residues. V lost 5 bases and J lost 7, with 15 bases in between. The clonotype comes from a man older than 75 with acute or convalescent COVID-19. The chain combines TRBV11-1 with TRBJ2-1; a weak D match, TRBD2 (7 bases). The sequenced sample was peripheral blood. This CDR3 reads CASSLWGGANEQFF. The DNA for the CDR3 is TGTGCCAGCAGCCTCTGGGGGGGGGCGAATGAGCAGTTCTTC.